One TCR beta chain is described in this entry. Antigen specificity is unknown. The team ran DNA from unsorted PBMCs on ten immunoSEQ deep assay plates for sequencing. Produced via immunoSEQ multiplex PCR; TCRdb's table is partial and in-frame only. The profile shows 450,000 to 650,000 clones, about 80% of them singletons. The data are from a study of shared clonotypes between healthy human individuals. Overall study context: Those who served as donors were a couple of women and three men between the ages of 18 and 49. Study-wide results and limits: The authors sampled blood alone, and tissue repertoires likely differ. Investigators expected sequencing depth to affect clonotype sharing among donors.

The sequencing input was PBMCs. The TCR sequence derives from a middle-aged woman in good health. Some clones in this sample may be carry-over from other donors' samples.

CDR3 sequence: CASSLTGTNEQYF. The DNA of the CDR3 is TGTGCCAGCAGCTTAACGGGGACAAACGAGCAGTACTTC. This rearrangement joins TRBV7-3 to TRBJ2-7; D is possibly TRBD1 (6 bases). This CDR3 has 13 amino acids. Germline V gene sequence: CDR1 SGHTA, CDR2 FQGTGA. The V and J ends lost 0 bases and 5 bases respectively, with 8 bases between them.